A selection of T cell receptor beta chains follows, all from one sample in a study of CD8 T cells in ankylosing spondylitis. TCRdb reanalysed the 5' RACE reads using MiXCR and keeps one entry per CDR3 protein. The sample records approximately 30,000 distinct CDR3 sequences, approximately 7.9% being singletons. Sequenced sample: blood. The receptors here all came from a male donor with ankylosing spondylitis or in good health (not recorded which). Both conserved end residues are part of each CDR3. Each record gives: D gene, V gene, clone size, J gene, CDR3 DNA, CDR3 protein. A D gene is named only where the DNA matches it firmly. Clone size is not always given. Where it is, it says once, few, many or a class for expanded clones.

>TRBD2|TRBV5-6|many|TRBJ2-3
TGTGCCAGCAGCTTGATCCTAGCGGTAGATACGCAGTATTTT
CASSLILAVDTQYF
>TRBD2|TRBV12-5|-|TRBJ2-1
TGTGCTAGTGGTTTGGTACTAGCGGAGAACCTAAATGAGCAGTTCTTC
CASGLVLAENLNEQFF
>-|TRBV7-9|few|TRBJ2-5
TGTGCCAGCAGCGCCCGGGACCTCCAGGAGACCCAGTACTTC
CASSARDLQETQYF
>-|TRBV9|few|TRBJ1-6
TGTGCCAGCAGCGTAGAGGCGGGTTCACCCCTCCACTTT
CASSVEAGSPLHF
>-|TRBV20-1|many|TRBJ2-3
TGCAGTGCTAGAGATCTTGCGGGGACTCAAAATACGCAGTATTTT
CSARDLAGTQNTQYF
>-|TRBV20-1|many|TRBJ1-1
TGCAGTGCTAGAGAGGACACGTCGAACACTGAAGCTTTCTTT
CSAREDTSNTEAFF
>-|TRBV6-6|few|TRBJ1-1
TGTGCCAGCAGTTACGGGCAGGGCGCTGAAGCTTTCTTT
CASSYGQGAEAFF
>-|TRBV7-3|few|TRBJ2-2
TGTGCCAGCAGCTTAATCGGACCGCGGGGGAACACCGGGGAGCTGTTTTTT
CASSLIGPRGNTGELFF
>-|TRBV10-3|many|TRBJ2-1
TGTGCCATCAGTGAGTCGAGGCAGGGGAAGTTCTTC
CAISESRQGKFF
>TRBD2|TRBV3-1|few|TRBJ2-2
TGTGCCAGCAGCCATGTTCGGTGGGCTAGCGGGGATTTGAACACCGGGGAGCTGTTTTTT
CASSHVRWASGDLNTGELFF
>-|TRBV7-2|few|TRBJ2-3
TGTGCCAGCAGCTTATTGGGGGATACGGATACGCAGTATTTT
CASSLLGDTDTQYF
>-|TRBV4-3|many|TRBJ2-5
TGCGCCAGCAGCCAAGACGCACTGGGCGCGCGGACCCAGTACTTC
CASSQDALGARTQYF
>-|TRBV9|-|TRBJ2-1
TGTGCCAGCAGCCCGCGGGGTGACTCCTACAATGAGCAGTTCTTC
CASSPRGDSYNEQFF
>-|TRBV6-2/TRBV6-3|-|TRBJ1-2
TGTGCCAGCAGTACGGACAGAACTTCTAACTATGGCTACACCTTC
CASSTDRTSNYGYTF
>TRBD1|TRBV5-1|-|TRBJ2-2
TGCGCCAGCAGTCAGGGACAGGGAGACACCGGGGAGCTGTTTTTT
CASSQGQGDTGELFF
>-|TRBV29-1|-|TRBJ2-5
TGCAGCGTTGGATTTGTGGGAGAAGGGACCCAGTACTTC
CSVGFVGEGTQYF
>TRBD1|TRBV4-1|-|TRBJ2-7
TGCGCCAGCAGCCAAGAAACGACAGGGTTTTCCTACGAGCAGTACTTC
CASSQETTGFSYEQYF
>-|TRBV7-2|few|TRBJ2-1
TGTGCCAGCGAGGAACGCGGGGGCCTCTATGAGCAGTTCTTC
CASEERGGLYEQFF
>TRBD2|TRBV27|-|TRBJ2-7
TGTGCCAGCACCCCGCGCGCTAGCGGGACTTACGAGCAGTACTTC
CASTPRASGTYEQYF
>TRBD1|TRBV5-5|-|TRBJ2-2
TGTGCCAGCAGTCACGGACAGGGGGGGAACACCGGGGAGCTGTTTTTT
CASSHGQGGNTGELFF
>-|TRBV6-5|many|TRBJ2-4
TGTGCCAGCAGTTACCGCGGGAAAAACATTCAGTACTTC
CASSYRGKNIQYF
>TRBD2|TRBV20-1|few|TRBJ2-1
TGCAGTGCTAGGGAGACTAGCGGGAACAATGAGCAGTTCTTC
CSARETSGNNEQFF
>TRBD2|TRBV12-3/TRBV12-4|many|TRBJ2-2
TGTGCCAGCAGAACAGCGGGGGAGAACACCGGGGAGCTGTTTTTT
CASRTAGENTGELFF
>-|TRBV28|-|TRBJ2-5
TGTGCCAGCAGTACTGACTGGACCCAGTACTTC
CASSTDWTQYF
>TRBD1|TRBV7-9|-|TRBJ2-3
TGTGCCAGCAACCAGGGGGCCGGAGATACGCAGTATTTT
CASNQGAGDTQYF
>-|TRBV12-3/TRBV12-4|few|TRBJ2-2
TGTGCCAGCAGACAGGGCGACTACTACACCGGGGAGCTGTTTTTT
CASRQGDYYTGELFF
>-|TRBV20-1|few|TRBJ1-1
TGCAGTGCGAGGGGCAGGACGACTGAAGCTTTCTTT
CSARGRTTEAFF
>TRBD2|TRBV7-9|many|TRBJ2-7
TGTGCCAGCAGCTCCCCGGGGGGAATCTACGAGCAGTACTTC
CASSSPGGIYEQYF
>-|TRBV4-1|-|TRBJ2-1
TGCGCCAGCAGCCAAGTAGGTGGGAGGATCGATGAGCAGTTCTTC
CASSQVGGRIDEQFF
>-|TRBV28|many|TRBJ2-7
TGTGCCAGCAGTTTCCCGCAGTTCGACTACTCCTACGAGCAGTACTTC
CASSFPQFDYSYEQYF
>-|TRBV28|-|TRBJ1-2
TGTGCCAGCAGACCCGGGAGACGAGGCTACACCTTC
CASRPGRRGYTF
>TRBD2|TRBV20-1|few|TRBJ2-1
TGCAGTGCTAGATCGACTAGCGGGAGCTCCTACAATGAGCAGTTCTTC
CSARSTSGSSYNEQFF
>TRBD2|TRBV20-1|-|TRBJ2-3
TGCAGTGCTACGGGCGGGGGAGATACGCAGTATTTT
CSATGGGDTQYF
>-|TRBV28|many|TRBJ2-3
TGTGCCAGCAGTTTCGTGCCCCGGGGAGATACGCAGTATTTT
CASSFVPRGDTQYF
>-|TRBV7-9|-|TRBJ2-1
TGTGCCAGCAGCTCTTTCGTCACCGGGGACCATGAGCAGTTCTTC
CASSSFVTGDHEQFF
>-|TRBV7-8|-|TRBJ2-2
TGTGCCAGCAGCCCCCGGGCAGCGAACACCGGGGAGCTGTTTTTT
CASSPRAANTGELFF
>-|TRBV12-3/TRBV12-4|many|TRBJ2-5
TGTGCCAGCAGTTTACGTTCAGGGTTCCAAGAGACCCAGTACTTC
CASSLRSGFQETQYF
>-|TRBV28|-|TRBJ1-2
TGTGCCAGCAGTGAAACAGGGACTGGGAACTATGGCTACACCTTC
CASSETGTGNYGYTF
>-|TRBV6-6|many|TRBJ2-2
TGTGCCAGCGATCGTGCGAACACCGGGGAGCTGTTTTTT
CASDRANTGELFF
>-|TRBV29-1|many|TRBJ2-5
TGCAGCGTTGAAGATCGTCCTCAATTAAGCCAGTACTTC
CSVEDRPQLSQYF
>-|TRBV6-6|many|TRBJ1-4
TGTGCCAGCAGTTACGGGCAGGGGCCAACTAATGAAAAACTGTTTTTT
CASSYGQGPTNEKLFF